The following is a T cell receptor (beta chain) sequence with its context. Its specificity is unknown. This entry comes from a study of cytomegalovirus exposure and HLA in healthy donors. Broader study findings: In most subjects, TCR beta sequences reportedly gave accurate predictions of HLA-A and HLA-B alleles. Several of the most significant clusters appeared linked to common viral pathogens, based on a later analysis.

Germline-derived CDR1 and CDR2 are SQVTM and ANQGSEA. The length of the CDR3 is 20 residues. V dropped 2 bases and J dropped 3; count of bases not matched to a gene: 19. PCR employed 60 Vbeta and 13 Jbeta primers. Clones were read by immunoSEQ multiplex PCR, and TCRdb kept only the in-frame ones, dropping some. The sample gives roughly 200,000 clones, more than 75% of which show up once; 11% to 15% is in the top ten. The sequenced sample consisted of PBMCs. V gene TRBV29-1 combines with J gene TRBJ2-1, with TRBD2 identical over 10 bases. This clonotype originated in a young woman in good health and CMV-seropositive. The CDR3 bases are TGCAGCGTTGAAAGCGGTTTAATTTGGGAGATAGCGGGAGGCTACAATGAGCAGTTCTTC. Encoded protein: CSVESGLIWEIAGGYNEQFF.